Presented here are 17 T cell receptor beta chains from one specimen sequenced in a study of blood T cell repertoires in COVID-19. TCRdb's copy holds only in-frame clones and misses some; the assay was immunoSEQ multiplex PCR. The data show 250,000 or so clones, with around 93% seen just once and 0.95% to 1.5% held by the top ten. The specimen sequenced was PBMCs or T cells enriched from blood (not recorded which). These receptors all come from a human donor in a cohort exposed to, infected with or recovered from COVID-19 (not recorded which). The donor label of this sample is uncertain.

The gene calls are TRBV9 and TRBJ2-1; weak D call: TRBD1 (5 bases). Trimming cost V 3 bases and J 0 bases, with 22 bases left between them. There are 19 residues in the CDR3. The germline V gene has CDR1 SGDLS and CDR2 YYNGEE. The CDR3 loop reads CASSAPDRILPSSYNEQFF. The CDR3 DNA reads as TGTGCCAGCAGCGCCCCCGACAGAATACTCCCCAGCTCCTACAATGAGCAGTTCTTC. Complete variable domain (other parts from reference TRBV9 and TRBJ2-1): DSGVTQTPKHLITATGQRVTLRCSPRSGDLSVYWYQQSLDQGLQFLIQYYNGEERAKGNILERFSAQQFPDLHSELNLSSLELGDSALYFCASSAPDRILPSSYNEQFFGPGTRLTVL.

In its sample, this clone was seen once. This chain uses TRBV19 with TRBJ1-3, with D unresolved. This CDR3 comprises 18 residues. The germline gives CDR1 LNHDA, CDR2 SQIVND (reference sequence). V was shortened by 3 bases and J by 4 bases, with 22 bases between the two germline ends. The CDR3 is CASSILGISGLPGNTIYF. CDR3 bases: TGTGCCAGTAGTATCCTCGGGATTTCGGGCTTACCGGGAAACACCATATATTTT.

V gene TRBV24-1 combines with J gene TRBJ2-3; no clear D gene. Trimming stripped 4 bases from V and 2 bases from J, with 6 bases between. CDR1 and CDR2 (germline): KGHDR, SFDVKD. The CDR3 extends over 13 amino acids. The CDR3: CATSDSATDTQYF. In nucleotides, the CDR3 is TGTGCCACCAGTGACAGCGCCACAGATACGCAGTATTTT.

The chain couples TRBV6-6 to TRBJ2-3, with a possible D match to TRBD2 (6 bases). The CDR3 spans 18 residues. Germline V gene lookup returns CDR1 MNHNY and CDR2 SVGAGI (reference sequence). With 5 bases removed from V and 2 bases from J, the gap between germline ends came to 23 bases. CDR3 region: CASSRRGIGGSFTDTQYF. The CDR3 DNA reads TGTGCCAGCAGTCGCCGGGGGATCGGGGGTTCTTTCACAGATACGCAGTATTTT.

The chain links TRBV3-1 (or the pseudogene TRBV3-2) to TRBJ2-7; weak D call: TRBD1 (5 bases). The CDR3 totals 12 residues. Germline loops: CDR1 LGHDT, CDR2 YNNKEL (reference sequence). Trimming shortened V by 4 bases and J by 5 bases, and 9 bases separated the two germline ends. CDR3 bases: TGTGCCAGCAGCCGACAGAGGCACGAGCAGTACTTC. It specifies CASSRQRHEQYF.

The J gene is TRBJ1-5, the V gene TRBV2, with D unclear. Trimming pared 8 bases from V and 5 bases from J, leaving 25 bases between. Germline V gene data show CDR1 as SNHLY and CDR2 as FYNNEI. This CDR3 comprises 17 residues. The DNA of the CDR3 is TGTGCCAGCTCCTTTAGTGTTGGAGCCTCGTGGGATCAGCCCCAGCATTTT. Translation gives CASSFSVGASWDQPQHF.

The table lists this clone with a count of one. The rearrangement joins TRBV19 to TRBJ1-6, with D uncertain. The V and J ends lost 5 bases and 6 bases respectively, with 17 bases between them. This CDR3 is built from 16 residues. Germline CDR1 and CDR2: LNHDA and SQIVND (reference sequence). CDR3 loop: CASSEGRVYPNSPLHF. DNA of the CDR3: TGTGCCAGTAGTGAGGGCCGAGTGTACCCTAATTCACCCCTCCACTTT.

The rearrangement joins TRBV10-2 to TRBJ1-1, with 9 bases identical to TRBD1. Germline loops: CDR1 WSHSY, CDR2 SAAADI. V lost 6 bases and J lost 5; bases outside the gene matches: 7. This CDR3 comprises 14 residues. Written as DNA, the CDR3 is TGCGCCAGCAGAGCGGACAGGGGTGGGACTGAAGCTTTCTTT. Protein: CASRADRGGTEAFF.

V and J are TRBV29-1 and TRBJ1-2, with TRBD1 identical over 8 bases. The V and J ends lost 7 bases and 4 bases, in that order; junction bases with no gene match: 5. The CDR3 length is 12 residues. Germline CDR1 is SQVTM and CDR2 is ANQGSEA. This chain's CDR3 is CSAGGPSYGYTF. CDR3 nucleotide sequence: TGCAGCGCAGGGGGCCCTAGCTATGGCTACACCTTC.

This clone was detected only once. The V gene is TRBV24-1, the J gene TRBJ2-2; D remains ambiguous. Germline CDR1 is KGHDR and CDR2 is SFDVKD. The CDR3 is 12 residues long. Trimming pared 8 bases from V and 1 base from J, leaving 4 bases between. CDR3 bases: TGTGCCACCACGGTGAACACCGGGGAGCTGTTTTTT. Encoded protein: CATTVNTGELFF.

The rearrangement links TRBV19 to TRBJ2-7; the match to TRBD1 covers 9 bases. The V and J ends lost 5 bases and 3 bases, in that order; junction bases with no gene match: 5. Germline-derived CDR1 and CDR2 are LNHDA and SQIVND (reference sequence). The CDR3 extends over 14 amino acids. The chain's CDR3 is CASSGTGISYEQYF. The CDR3 DNA sequence: TGTGCCAGTAGTGGGACAGGGATCAGCTACGAGCAGTACTTC.

This clone was recorded once. This chain uses TRBV7-2 with TRBJ2-3; D possibly corresponds to TRBD2 (5 bases). The CDR3 is 15 amino acids. The germline gives CDR1 SGHTA, CDR2 FQGNSA. V lost 5 bases and J 1 base, leaving 13 bases between the germline ends. CDR3 in DNA: TGTGCCAGCAGCCTTGACCCGAGGGGCACAGATACGCAGTATTTT. This gives the protein CASSLDPRGTDTQYF. Full variable domain (missing parts from reference TRBV7-2 and TRBJ2-3): GAGVSQSPSNKVTEKGKDVELRCDPISGHTALYWYRQSLGQGLEFLIYFQGNSAPDKSGLPSDRFSAERTGGSVSTLTIQRTQQEDSAVYLCASSLDPRGTDTQYFGPGTRLTVL.

The gene calls are TRBV7-2 and TRBJ1-2; 10 bases agree with TRBD1. This CDR3 region has 15 residues. Per germline, CDR1 SGHTA and CDR2 FQGNSA. V lost 5 bases to trimming and J lost 8 bases; unmatched junction nucleotides: 11. The CDR3 here is CASSQLLGTGVGYTF. The CDR3 DNA reads TGTGCCAGCAGCCAATTACTCGGGACAGGGGTCGGCTACACCTTC.

This chain links TRBV9 with TRBJ2-3; 10 bases match TRBD2. Germline CDR1 SGDLS, CDR2 YYNGEE. There are 16 residues in the CDR3. V lost 3 bases, J lost 2 bases, and 6 bases stayed unmatched. The CDR3 DNA follows: TGTGCCAGCAGCGACCGAGCGGGGGGGATCACAGATACGCAGTATTTT. Translation: CASSDRAGGITDTQYF.

V usage is TRBV6-1 and J usage is TRBJ2-3; TRBD1 matches at 8 bases. Germline values: CDR1 MNHNS, CDR2 SASEGT. V lost 3 bases and J lost 0; bases outside the gene matches: 2. The CDR3 is 15 residues long. Here the CDR3 reads CASSDRGPSTDTQYF. CDR3 DNA sequence: TGTGCCAGCAGTGACAGGGGGCCAAGCACAGATACGCAGTATTTT.

The chain uses TRBV30 and TRBJ1-1; weak D call: TRBD1 (6 bases). Trimming stripped 1 base from V and 7 bases from J, with 10 bases between. Per germline, CDR1 GTSNPN and CDR2 SVGIG (reference sequence). The CDR3 consists of 12 residues. CDR3 sequence: CAWSDGQLEAFF. DNA for the CDR3: TGTGCCTGGAGTGATGGACAGCTTGAAGCTTTCTTT.

The chain carries TRBV7-3 and TRBJ2-3; 8 nucleotides match TRBD1. The CDR3 runs to 14 residues. The germline gives CDR1 SGHTA, CDR2 FQGTGA. J was trimmed by 4 bases and V by 4 bases; bases with no gene match: 4. The CDR3 loop reads CASSSGQGADTQYF. For the CDR3, the DNA is TGTGCCAGCAGCTCTGGACAGGGCGCAGATACGCAGTATTTT.